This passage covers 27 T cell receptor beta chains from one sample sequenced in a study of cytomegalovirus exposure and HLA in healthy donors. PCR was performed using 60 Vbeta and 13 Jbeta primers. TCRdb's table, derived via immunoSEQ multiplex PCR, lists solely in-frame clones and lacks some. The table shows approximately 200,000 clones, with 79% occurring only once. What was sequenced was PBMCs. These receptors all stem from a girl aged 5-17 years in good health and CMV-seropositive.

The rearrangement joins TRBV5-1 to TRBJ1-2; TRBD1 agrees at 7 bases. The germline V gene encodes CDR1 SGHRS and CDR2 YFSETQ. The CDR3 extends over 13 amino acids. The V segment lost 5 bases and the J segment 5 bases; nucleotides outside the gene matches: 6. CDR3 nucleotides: TGCGCCAGCAGTACGGGACAGCCTTATGGCTACACCTTC. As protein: CASSTGQPYGYTF.

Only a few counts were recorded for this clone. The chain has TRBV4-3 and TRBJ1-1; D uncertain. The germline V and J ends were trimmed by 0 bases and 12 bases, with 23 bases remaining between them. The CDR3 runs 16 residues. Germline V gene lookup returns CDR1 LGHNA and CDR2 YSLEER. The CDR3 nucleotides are TGCGCCAGCAGCCAAGATCTGGCGGTAGAGAATCGAGTTTCTTTCTTT. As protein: CASSQDLAVENRVSFF.

In nucleotides, the CDR3 is TGCGCCAGCAGTGCCGGGACAGATATTTACGAGCAGTACTTC. Translating gives CASSAGTDIYEQYF. The chain uses TRBV10-2 and TRBJ2-7, with TRBD1 identical over 7 bases. The J segment lost 4 bases and the V segment lost 4 bases, leaving 7 bases of the junction unmatched. The CDR3 is 14 residues long. Germline loops: CDR1 WSHSY, CDR2 SAAADI.

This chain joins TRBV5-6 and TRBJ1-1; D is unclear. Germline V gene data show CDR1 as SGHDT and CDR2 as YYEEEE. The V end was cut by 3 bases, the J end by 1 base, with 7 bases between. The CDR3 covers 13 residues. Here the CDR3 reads CASSWGENTEAFF. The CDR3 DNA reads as TGTGCCAGCAGCTGGGGAGAGAACACTGAAGCTTTCTTT.

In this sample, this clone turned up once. This chain's CDR3 is CASSSTQAEEWGAQYF. CDR3 bases: TGTGCCAGCAGCTCGACCCAGGCAGAGGAATGGGGAGCCCAGTACTTC. The rearrangement uses TRBV7-9 and TRBJ2-5; a possible D gene is TRBD2 (5 bases). Germline V gene lookup returns CDR1 SEHNR and CDR2 FQNEAQ (reference sequence). With 4 bases removed from V and 9 bases from J, the gap between germline ends came to 24 bases. The CDR3 length is 16 residues.

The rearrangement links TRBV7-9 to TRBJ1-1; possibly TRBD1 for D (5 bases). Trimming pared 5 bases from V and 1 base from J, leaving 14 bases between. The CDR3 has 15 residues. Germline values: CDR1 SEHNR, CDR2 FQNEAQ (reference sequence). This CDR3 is CASSQGGGTNTEAFF. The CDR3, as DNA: TGTGCCAGCAGCCAGGGTGGGGGGACGAACACTGAAGCTTTCTTT.

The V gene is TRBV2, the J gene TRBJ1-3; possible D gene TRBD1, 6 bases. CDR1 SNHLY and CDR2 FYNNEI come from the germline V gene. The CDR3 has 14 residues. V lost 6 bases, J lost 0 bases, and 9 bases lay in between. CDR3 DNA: TGTGCCAGCAGATCGGACAGCTCTGGAAACACCATATATTTT. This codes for CASRSDSSGNTIYF.

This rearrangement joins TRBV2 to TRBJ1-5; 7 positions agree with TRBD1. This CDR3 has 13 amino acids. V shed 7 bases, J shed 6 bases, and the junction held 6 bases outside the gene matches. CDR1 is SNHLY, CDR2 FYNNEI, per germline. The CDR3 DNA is TGTGCCAGCACCGAGACAGGGTTTCAGCCCCAGCATTTT. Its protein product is CASTETGFQPQHF.

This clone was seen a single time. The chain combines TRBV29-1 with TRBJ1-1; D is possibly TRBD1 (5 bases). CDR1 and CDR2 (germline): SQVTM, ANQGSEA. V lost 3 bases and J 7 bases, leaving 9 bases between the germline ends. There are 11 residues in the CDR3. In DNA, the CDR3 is TGCAGCGTTGAGGGGCACCTTGAAGCTTTCTTT. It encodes CSVEGHLEAFF.

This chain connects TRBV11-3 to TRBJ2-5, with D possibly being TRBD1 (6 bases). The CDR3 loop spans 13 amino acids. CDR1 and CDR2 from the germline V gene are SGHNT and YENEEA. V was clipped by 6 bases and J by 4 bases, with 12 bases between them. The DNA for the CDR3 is TGTGCCAGCAGTCCAGGGGATGTAGAGACCCAGTACTTC. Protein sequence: CASSPGDVETQYF. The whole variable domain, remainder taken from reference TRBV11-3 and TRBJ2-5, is EAGVVQSPRYKIIEKKQPVAFWCNPISGHNTLYWYLQNLGQGPELLIRYENEEAVDDSQLPKDRFSAERLKGVDSTLKIQPAELGDSAVYLCASSPGDVETQYFGPGTRLLVL.

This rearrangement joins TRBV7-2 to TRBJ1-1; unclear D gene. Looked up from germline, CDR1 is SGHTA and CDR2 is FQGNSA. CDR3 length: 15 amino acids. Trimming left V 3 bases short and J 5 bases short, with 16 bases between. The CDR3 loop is CASSFQWGGRTEAFF. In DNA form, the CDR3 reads TGTGCCAGCAGCTTTCAGTGGGGAGGGCGAACTGAAGCTTTCTTT. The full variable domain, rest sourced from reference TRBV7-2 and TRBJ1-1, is GAGVSQSPSNKVTEKGKDVELRCDPISGHTALYWYRQSLGQGLEFLIYFQGNSAPDKSGLPSDRFSAERTGGSVSTLTIQRTQQEDSAVYLCASSFQWGGRTEAFFGQGTRLTVV.

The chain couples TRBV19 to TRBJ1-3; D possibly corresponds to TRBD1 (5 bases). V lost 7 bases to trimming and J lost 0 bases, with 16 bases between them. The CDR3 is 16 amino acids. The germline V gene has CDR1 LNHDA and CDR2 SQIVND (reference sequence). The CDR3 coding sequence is TGTGCCAGTATGCAGGGCTTGGCTGTCTCTGGAAACACCATATATTTT. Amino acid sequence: CASMQGLAVSGNTIYF. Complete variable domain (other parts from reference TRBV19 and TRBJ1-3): DGGITQSPKYLFRKEGQNVTLSCEQNLNHDAMYWYRQDPGQGLRLIYYSQIVNDFQKGDIAEGYSVSREKKESFPLTVTSAQKNPTAFYLCASMQGLAVSGNTIYFGEGSWLTVV.

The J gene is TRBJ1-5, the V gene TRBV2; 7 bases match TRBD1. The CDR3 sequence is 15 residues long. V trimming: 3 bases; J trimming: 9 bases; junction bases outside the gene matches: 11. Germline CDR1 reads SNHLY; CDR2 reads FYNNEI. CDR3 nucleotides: TGTGCCAGCAGTGAGCGCGACAGGGAAAGGAGGCCCCAGCATTTT. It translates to CASSERDRERRPQHF.

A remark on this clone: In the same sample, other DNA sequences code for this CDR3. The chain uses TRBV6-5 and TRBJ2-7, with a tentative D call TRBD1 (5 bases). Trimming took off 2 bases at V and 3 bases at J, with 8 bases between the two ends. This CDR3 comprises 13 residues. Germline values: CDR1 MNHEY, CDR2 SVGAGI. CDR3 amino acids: CASSYRQGYEQYF. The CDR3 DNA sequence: TGTGCCAGCAGTTACCGCCAGGGCTACGAGCAGTACTTC.

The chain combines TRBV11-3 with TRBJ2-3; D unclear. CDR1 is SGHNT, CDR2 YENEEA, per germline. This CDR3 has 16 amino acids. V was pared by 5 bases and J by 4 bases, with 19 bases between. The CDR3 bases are TGTGCCAGCAGCCACCTACTAAGATCAGCTGCAGATACGCAGTATTTT. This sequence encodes CASSHLLRSAADTQYF.

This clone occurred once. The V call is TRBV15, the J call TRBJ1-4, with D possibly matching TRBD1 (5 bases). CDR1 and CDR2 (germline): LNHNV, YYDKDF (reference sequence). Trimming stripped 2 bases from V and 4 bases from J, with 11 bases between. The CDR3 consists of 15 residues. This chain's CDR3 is CATSRSRQNNEKLFF. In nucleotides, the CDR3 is TGTGCCACCAGCAGATCGCGACAGAATAATGAAAAACTGTTTTTT.

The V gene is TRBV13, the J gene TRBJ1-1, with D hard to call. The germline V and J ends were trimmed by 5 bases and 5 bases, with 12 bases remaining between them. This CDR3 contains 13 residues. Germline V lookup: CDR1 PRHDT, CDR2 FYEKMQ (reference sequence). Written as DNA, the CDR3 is TGTGCCAGCAGCCAGGCGGGCGGAACTGAAGCTTTCTTT. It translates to CASSQAGGTEAFF.

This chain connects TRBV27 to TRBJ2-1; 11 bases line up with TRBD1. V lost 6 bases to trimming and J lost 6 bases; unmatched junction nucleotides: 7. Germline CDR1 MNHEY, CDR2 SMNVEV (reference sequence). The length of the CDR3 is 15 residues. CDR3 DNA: TGTGCCAGCAGCTTAGGACAGGGGGCGCGCAATGAGCAGTTCTTC. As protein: CASSLGQGARNEQFF.

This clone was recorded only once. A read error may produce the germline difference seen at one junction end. CDR3 DNA: TGTGCCAACAGTGAATCACTCGCAAAAGCCCACGAGCAGTACTTC. Translated, it gives CANSESLAKAHEQYF. The chain uses TRBV2 and TRBJ2-7; D is unclear. CDR1 is SNHLY, CDR2 FYNNEI, per germline. This CDR3 has 15 residues.

CDR3: CASSPGTGVETQYF. DNA for the CDR3: TGTGCCAGCAGTCCCGGGACAGGGGTGGAGACCCAGTACTTC. This chain connects TRBV6-5 to TRBJ2-5, with TRBD1 matching over 10 bases. CDR3 size: 14 residues. Trimming cost V 5 bases and J 5 bases; bases outside gene matches: 5. CDR1 MNHEY and CDR2 SVGAGI come from the germline V gene.

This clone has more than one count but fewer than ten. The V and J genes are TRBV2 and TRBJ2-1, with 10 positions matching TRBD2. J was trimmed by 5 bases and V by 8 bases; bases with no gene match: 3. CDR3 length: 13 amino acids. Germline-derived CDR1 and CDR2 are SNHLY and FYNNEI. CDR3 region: CASVSGGNNEQFF. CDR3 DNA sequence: TGTGCCAGCGTTAGCGGGGGGAACAATGAGCAGTTCTTC.

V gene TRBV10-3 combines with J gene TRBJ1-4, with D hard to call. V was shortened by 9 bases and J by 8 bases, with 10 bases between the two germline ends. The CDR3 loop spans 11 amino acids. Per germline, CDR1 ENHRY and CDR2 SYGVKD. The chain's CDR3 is CAIRSAEKLFF. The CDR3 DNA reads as TGTGCCATACGGAGCGCCGAAAAACTGTTTTTT.

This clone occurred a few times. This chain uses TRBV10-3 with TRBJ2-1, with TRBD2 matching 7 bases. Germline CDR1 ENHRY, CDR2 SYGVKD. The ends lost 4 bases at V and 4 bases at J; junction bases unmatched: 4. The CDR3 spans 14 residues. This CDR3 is CAISGLAHYNEQFF. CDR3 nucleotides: TGTGCCATCAGTGGACTAGCTCATTACAATGAGCAGTTCTTC.

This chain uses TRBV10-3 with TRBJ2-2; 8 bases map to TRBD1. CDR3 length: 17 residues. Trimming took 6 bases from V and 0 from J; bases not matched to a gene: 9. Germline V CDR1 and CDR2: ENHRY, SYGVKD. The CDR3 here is CAIRRTGNSANTGELFF. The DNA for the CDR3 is TGTGCCATCAGAAGGACAGGGAATTCCGCGAACACCGGGGAGCTGTTTTTT.

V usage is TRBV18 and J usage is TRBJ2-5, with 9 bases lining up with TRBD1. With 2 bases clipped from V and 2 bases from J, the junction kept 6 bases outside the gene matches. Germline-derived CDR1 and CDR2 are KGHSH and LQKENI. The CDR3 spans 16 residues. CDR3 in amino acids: CASSPGTGSVQETQYF. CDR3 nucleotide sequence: TGTGCCAGCTCACCAGGGACAGGGTCAGTTCAAGAGACCCAGTACTTC.

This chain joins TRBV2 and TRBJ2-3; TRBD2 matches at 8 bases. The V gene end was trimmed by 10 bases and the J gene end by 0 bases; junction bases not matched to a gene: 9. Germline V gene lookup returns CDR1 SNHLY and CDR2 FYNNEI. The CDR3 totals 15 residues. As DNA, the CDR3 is TGTGCCACCAAAGGCGGCGGGGGGAGCACAGATACGCAGTATTTT. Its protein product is CATKGGGGSTDTQYF.

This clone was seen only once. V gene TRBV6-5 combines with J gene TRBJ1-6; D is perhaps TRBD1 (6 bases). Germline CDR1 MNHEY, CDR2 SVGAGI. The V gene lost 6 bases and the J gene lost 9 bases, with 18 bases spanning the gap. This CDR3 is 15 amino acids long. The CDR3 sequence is CASSRTVPSGSPLHF. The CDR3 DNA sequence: TGTGCCAGCAGCCGGACAGTTCCTTCGGGTTCACCCCTCCACTTT.